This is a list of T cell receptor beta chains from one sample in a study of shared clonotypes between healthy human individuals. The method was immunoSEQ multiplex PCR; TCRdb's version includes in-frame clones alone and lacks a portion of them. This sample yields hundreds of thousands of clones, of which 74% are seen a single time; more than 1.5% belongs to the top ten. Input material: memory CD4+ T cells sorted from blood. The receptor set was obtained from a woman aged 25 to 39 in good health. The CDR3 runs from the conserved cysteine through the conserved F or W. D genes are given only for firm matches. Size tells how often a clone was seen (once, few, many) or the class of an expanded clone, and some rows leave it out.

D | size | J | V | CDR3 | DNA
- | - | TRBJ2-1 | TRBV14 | CASSPLTGNEQFF | TGTGCCAGCAGCCCCTTAACAGGGAATGAGCAGTTCTTC
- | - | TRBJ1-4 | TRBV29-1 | CSVIRRFNEKLFF | TGCAGCGTTATCCGACGGTTTAATGAAAAACTGTTTTTT
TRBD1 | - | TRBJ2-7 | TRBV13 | CASSSSGGVARTEQYF | TGTGCCAGCAGCTCGTCAGGGGGCGTAGCTAGAACCGAGCAGTACTTC
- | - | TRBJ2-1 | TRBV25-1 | CASSPTGSRNEQFF | TGTGCCAGCAGTCCCACAGGGTCCAGGAATGAGCAGTTCTTC
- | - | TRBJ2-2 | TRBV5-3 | CASSPVPTGELFF | TGTGCCAGCAGCCCCGTTCCCACCGGGGAGCTGTTTTTT
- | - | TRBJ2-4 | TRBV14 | CASSLGGGLRAKNIQYF | TGTGCCAGCAGCCTCGGCGGAGGATTACGGGCCAAAAACATTCAGTACTTC
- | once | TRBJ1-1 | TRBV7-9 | CASSLAQNTEAFF | TGTGCCAGCAGCTTAGCTCAGAACACTGAAGCTTTCTTT
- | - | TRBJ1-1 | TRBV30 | CAGRTGPLNTEAFF | TGTGCCGGAAGAACGGGCCCTCTGAACACTGAAGCTTTCTTT
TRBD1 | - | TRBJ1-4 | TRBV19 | CASKKGTAEEKLFF | TGTGCCAGTAAGAAGGGGACAGCGGAAGAAAAACTGTTTTTT
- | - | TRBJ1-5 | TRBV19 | CASSGSGINSNQPQHF | TGTGCCAGTAGTGGGTCGGGTATTAATAGCAATCAGCCCCAGCATTTT
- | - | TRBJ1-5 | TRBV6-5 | CASRRAHSNQPQHF | TGTGCCAGCAGGCGGGCTCATAGCAATCAGCCCCAGCATTTT
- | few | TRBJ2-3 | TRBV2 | CASSDYWSSYTQYF | TGTGCCAGCAGTGATTATTGGAGTTCGTATACGCAGTATTTT
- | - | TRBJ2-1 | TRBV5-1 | CASSLGQLYNEQFF | TGCGCCAGCAGCTTGGGGCAGCTCTACAATGAGCAGTTCTTC
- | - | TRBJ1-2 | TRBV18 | CASSPRDNYGYTF | TGTGCCAGCTCACCGAGAGATAACTATGGCTACACCTTC
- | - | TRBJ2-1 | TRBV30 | CAWSRGISYNEQFF | TGTGCCTGGAGCCGGGGGATCTCCTACAATGAGCAGTTCTTC
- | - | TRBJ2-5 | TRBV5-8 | CASSLVWLETQYF | TGTGCCAGCAGCTTAGTCTGGCTGGAGACCCAGTACTTC
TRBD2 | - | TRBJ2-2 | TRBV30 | CALGVGGGSRGGELFF | TGTGCCTTAGGGGTTGGTGGCGGGAGTCGTGGCGGGGAGCTGTTTTTT
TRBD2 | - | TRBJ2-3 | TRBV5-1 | CASSLQAGGYSDTQYF | TGCGCCAGCAGCTTGCAAGCGGGAGGGTATTCAGATACGCAGTATTTT
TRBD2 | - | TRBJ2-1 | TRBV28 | CASFPPGTSVNEQFF | TGTGCCAGCTTCCCCCCCGGGACTAGCGTGAATGAGCAGTTCTTC
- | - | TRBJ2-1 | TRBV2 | CASSAQGNFYNEQFF | TGTGCCAGCAGTGCTCAAGGGAATTTCTACAATGAGCAGTTCTTC
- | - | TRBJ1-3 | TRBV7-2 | CASSPRTASSGNTIYF | TGTGCCAGCAGCCCGCGGACAGCCTCTTCTGGAAACACCATATATTTT
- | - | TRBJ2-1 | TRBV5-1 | CASSLTSYGEQFF | TGCGCCAGCAGCCTGACTAGTTACGGTGAGCAGTTCTTC
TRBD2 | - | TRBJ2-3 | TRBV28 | CASSLAGAFPDTQYF | TGTGCCAGCAGTTTGGCGGGAGCTTTTCCAGATACGCAGTATTTT
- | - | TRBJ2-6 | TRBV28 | CASTTFISGANVLTF | TGTGCCAGTACGACGTTCATCTCTGGGGCCAACGTCCTGACTTTC
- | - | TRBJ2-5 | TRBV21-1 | CASSKGKNRGEETQYF | TGTGCCAGCAGCAAAGGGAAGAACAGGGGAGAAGAGACCCAGTACTTC
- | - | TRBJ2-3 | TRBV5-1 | CASSLGSDTDTQYF | TGCGCCAGCAGCTTGGGGTCAGACACAGATACGCAGTATTTT
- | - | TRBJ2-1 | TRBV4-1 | CASSQQPGLTTYNEQFF | TGCGCCAGCAGCCAACAACCGGGACTCACAACCTACAATGAGCAGTTCTTC
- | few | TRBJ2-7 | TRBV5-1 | CASSLGGLDRHEQYF | TGCGCCAGCAGCTTGGGGGGGTTGGACCGACACGAGCAGTACTTC
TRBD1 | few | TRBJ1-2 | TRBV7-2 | CASSLAGTGAGVYGYTF | TGTGCCAGCAGCTTAGCGGGGACAGGGGCTGGGGTCTATGGCTACACCTTC
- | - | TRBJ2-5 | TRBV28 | CASSLRQETQYF | TGTGCCAGCAGTTTACGACAAGAGACCCAGTACTTC
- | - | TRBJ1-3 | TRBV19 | CASSSGAGINTIYF | TGTGCCAGTAGTAGTGGTGCAGGCATAAACACCATATATTTT
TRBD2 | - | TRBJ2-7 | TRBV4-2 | CASSQDPAGGYEQYF | TGTGCCAGCAGCCAAGATCCAGCGGGAGGATACGAGCAGTACTTC
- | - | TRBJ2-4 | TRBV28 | CASSPLDRLNIQYF | TGTGCCAGCAGTCCACTTGACAGACTGAACATTCAGTACTTC
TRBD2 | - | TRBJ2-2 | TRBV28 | CASSPGTSGSRELFF | TGTGCCAGCAGTCCCGGGACTAGCGGTTCCCGGGAGCTGTTTTTT
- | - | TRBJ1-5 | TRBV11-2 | CASSTLQGKGQPQHF | TGTGCCAGCAGCACGCTTCAGGGGAAGGGGCAGCCCCAGCATTTT
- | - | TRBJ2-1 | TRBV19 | CASRRDGYNEQFF | TGTGCCAGTAGACGGGACGGTTACAATGAGCAGTTCTTC
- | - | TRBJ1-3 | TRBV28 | CASRKYGQIITGNTIYF | TGTGCCAGCAGAAAATACGGACAGATAATAACTGGAAACACCATATATTTT
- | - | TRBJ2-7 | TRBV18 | CASSPGAKGPYEQYF | TGTGCCAGCTCACCAGGCGCAAAGGGACCCTACGAGCAGTACTTC
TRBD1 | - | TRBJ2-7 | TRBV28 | CATLDRARSYEQYF | TGTGCCACCCTGGACAGGGCGCGCTCCTACGAGCAGTACTTC
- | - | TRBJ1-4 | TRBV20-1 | CSARAQEKLFF | TGCAGTGCTAGGGCCCAGGAAAAACTGTTTTTT
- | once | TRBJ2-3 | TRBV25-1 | CASSRTGTADTQYF | TGTGCCAGCAGTAGGACGGGAACAGCAGATACGCAGTATTTT
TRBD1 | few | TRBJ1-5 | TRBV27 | CATGDENQPQHF | TGTGCGACAGGGGACGAAAATCAGCCCCAGCATTTT
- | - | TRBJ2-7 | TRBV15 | CATSRPGGDYEQYF | TGTGCCACCAGCAGACCAGGGGGGGACTACGAGCAGTACTTC
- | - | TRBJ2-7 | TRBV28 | CASSRRGALDEQYF | TGTGCCAGCAGTCGCAGGGGCGCGTTGGACGAGCAGTACTTC
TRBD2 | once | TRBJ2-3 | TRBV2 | CATRALAGLADTQYF | TGTGCCACCAGGGCCTTAGCGGGCCTGGCAGATACGCAGTATTTT
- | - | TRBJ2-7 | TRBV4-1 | CASNAPGEQYF | TGCGCCAGCAACGCCCCGGGCGAGCAGTACTTC
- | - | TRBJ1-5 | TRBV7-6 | CASSPRQHQPQHF | TGTGCCAGCAGCCCGCGACAGCATCAGCCCCAGCATTTT
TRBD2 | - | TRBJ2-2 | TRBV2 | CASRLTSGGNTGELFF | TGTGCCAGCAGGCTAACTAGCGGGGGGAACACCGGGGAGCTGTTTTTT
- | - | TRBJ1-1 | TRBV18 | CASSPAGSYTEAFF | TGTGCCAGCTCACCTGCCGGGTCGTACACTGAAGCTTTCTTT
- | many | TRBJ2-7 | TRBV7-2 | CASSYRRGAAEQYF | TGTGCCAGCAGCTATCGCAGGGGAGCAGCCGAGCAGTACTTC
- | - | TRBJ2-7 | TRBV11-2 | CASSLVYHYEQYF | TGTGCCAGCAGCTTAGTTTATCACTACGAGCAGTACTTC
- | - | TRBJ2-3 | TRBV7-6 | CASSLPTGHTDTQYF | TGTGCCAGCAGCTTGCCGACGGGCCACACAGATACGCAGTATTTT
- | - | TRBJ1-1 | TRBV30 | CAWRQEPTEAFF | TGTGCCTGGAGGCAGGAGCCCACTGAAGCTTTCTTT
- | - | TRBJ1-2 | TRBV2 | CASRANGGYGYTF | TGTGCCAGCCGGGCCAACGGCGGTTATGGCTACACCTTC
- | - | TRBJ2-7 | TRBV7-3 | CASSPPGSNHEQYF | TGTGCCAGCAGCCCCCCTGGGAGTAACCACGAGCAGTACTTC
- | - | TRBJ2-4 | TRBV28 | CASSRQTGAKNIQYF | TGTGCCAGCAGCCGACAAACAGGGGCCAAAAACATTCAGTACTTC
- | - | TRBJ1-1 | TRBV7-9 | CASRRDASAEAFF | TGTGCCAGCAGGCGGGACGCTTCGGCTGAAGCTTTCTTT
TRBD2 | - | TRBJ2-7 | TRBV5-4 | CASSLDGGTSRNEQYF | TGTGCCAGCAGCTTAGACGGGGGGACGTCTCGCAACGAGCAGTACTTC
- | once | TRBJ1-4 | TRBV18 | CASSPQGREKLFF | TGTGCCAGCTCACCACAGGGACGGGAAAAACTGTTTTTT
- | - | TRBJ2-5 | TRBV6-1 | CASKRVHQGETQYF | TGTGCCAGCAAGCGGGTTCATCAGGGAGAGACCCAGTACTTC